This passage covers 17 T cell receptor beta chains from one sample sequenced in a study of Ad26.COV2.S vaccination and SARS-CoV-2 variants. Treatment: roughly 18 received Ad26.COV2.S at low or high dose, single or two shots; about 5 received placebo; per-sample allocation not given. Samples were taken on day 63 after the first vaccine or placebo injection. The table came from immunoSEQ multiplex PCR; TCRdb's copy has only in-frame clones and leaves some out. This table holds 300,000 to 350,000 clones, roughly nine tenths found once. The sample was peripheral blood, taken in a trial of Ad26.COV2.S vaccine versus placebo. Every receptor here comes from a person between 18 and 60 years old who received the Ad26.COV2.S COVID-19 vaccine or a placebo.

The J gene is TRBJ1-1, the V gene TRBV3-1 (or the pseudogene TRBV3-2); tentative D call: TRBD1 (6 bases). CDR1 and CDR2 (germline): LGHDT, YNNKEL (reference sequence). Trimming shortened V by 4 bases and J by 2 bases, and 14 bases separated the two germline ends. The CDR3 is made up of 15 amino acids. CDR3 amino acids: CASSLLGQFNTEAFF. The DNA of the CDR3 is TGTGCCAGCAGCCTGTTAGGACAGTTCAACACTGAAGCTTTCTTT.

The rearrangement links TRBV5-1 to TRBJ2-2; D is unclear. Trimming pared 2 bases from V and 4 bases from J, leaving 12 bases between. This CDR3 is 15 amino acids long. Germline V gene sequence: CDR1 SGHRS, CDR2 YFSETQ. The CDR3 nucleotides read TGCGCCAGCAGCTTAACATCGATCAGCACCGGGGAGCTGTTTTTT. Protein: CASSLTSISTGELFF.

The chain combines TRBV19 with TRBJ1-2; D ambiguous. CDR1 and CDR2 (germline): LNHDA, SQIVND (reference sequence). This CDR3 region has 11 residues. V was pared by 7 bases and J by 5 bases, with 8 bases between. CDR3: CASTLGYGYTF. The DNA for the CDR3 is TGTGCCAGTACTTTGGGGTATGGCTACACCTTC.

The chain couples TRBV18 to TRBJ2-5, with D unresolved. Trimming pared 3 bases from V and 2 bases from J, leaving 7 bases between. Germline assignment: CDR1 KGHSH and CDR2 LQKENI. The CDR3 has 13 amino acids. The CDR3 protein is CASSPSVQETQYF. The CDR3 DNA follows: TGTGCCAGCTCACCCTCGGTGCAAGAGACCCAGTACTTC.

The chain combines TRBV6-5 with TRBJ2-3; 8 bases fit TRBD2. The CDR3 is made up of 15 amino acids. Trimming removed 10 bases from V and 2 bases from J; junction bases left unmatched: 11. Germline lookup yields CDR1 MNHEY and CDR2 SVGAGI. In DNA form, the CDR3 reads TGTGCCACCCTGAGTGGGCGGGGGGACACAGATACGCAGTATTTT. It translates to CATLSGRGDTDTQYF.

The J gene is TRBJ2-2, the V gene TRBV11-3; D is undetermined. Germline V lookup: CDR1 SGHNT, CDR2 YENEEA. The CDR3 totals 12 residues. With 8 bases removed from V and 6 bases from J, the gap between germline ends came to 10 bases. The DNA of the CDR3 is TGTGCCAGCTCCCCTGGCCCCGGGGAGCTGTTTTTT. It specifies CASSPGPGELFF.

J is TRBJ1-2 and V is TRBV5-6, with a possible D match to TRBD1 (5 bases). V lost 1 base and J lost 3, with 13 bases in between. Germline V gives CDR1 SGHDT, CDR2 YYEEEE. There are 15 residues in the CDR3. Here the CDR3 reads CASSLQGGAYYGYTF. CDR3 DNA sequence: TGTGCCAGCAGCTTGCAGGGAGGGGCGTACTATGGCTACACCTTC.

The chain carries TRBV2 and TRBJ2-1, with a weak D call TRBD2 (5 bases). CDR3 length equals 16 residues. CDR1 and CDR2 (germline): SNHLY, FYNNEI. The ends were cut back, 6 bases at V and 3 bases at J, with 18 bases in the middle. This CDR3 is CASREEGGPFYNEQFF. The CDR3 DNA reads as TGTGCCAGCAGAGAGGAAGGCGGGCCGTTCTACAATGAGCAGTTCTTC. The entire variable domain, with the rest obtained from reference TRBV2 and TRBJ2-1, is as follows: EPEVTQTPSHQVTQMGQEVILRCVPISNHLYFYWYRQILGQKVEFLVSFYNNEISEKSEIFDDQFSVERPDGSNFTLKIRSTKLEDSAMYFCASREEGGPFYNEQFFGPGTRLTVL.

V and J are TRBV6-2 or TRBV6-3 and TRBJ2-5; 8 nucleotides line up with TRBD2. Per the germline V gene, CDR1 is MNHEY and CDR2 is SVGEGT. V lost 6 bases, J lost 5 bases, and 8 bases stayed unmatched. The CDR3 contains 14 residues. Here the CDR3 reads CASSPGLARETQYF. In DNA form, the CDR3 reads TGTGCCAGCAGCCCCGGACTAGCTCGGGAGACCCAGTACTTC.

J is TRBJ2-1 and V is TRBV28; D is possibly TRBD1 or TRBD2 (5 bases each). Germline values: CDR1 MDHEN, CDR2 SYDVKM. Deletions cut 7 bases from V and 4 bases from J, with 14 bases between. The CDR3 is made up of 14 amino acids. DNA of the CDR3: TGTGCCAGCATCCCGGGGACCTCATACAATGAGCAGTTCTTC. This gives the protein CASIPGTSYNEQFF.

The chain recombines TRBV23-1 with TRBJ1-6; 8 nucleotides agree with TRBD1. TRBV23-1 is an ORF for which the function is uncertain. Unmatched junction bases numbered 8, after V lost 4 bases and J lost 12 bases. The CDR3 spans 14 residues. The CDR3 bases are TGCGCCAGCAGTCGCCTGACAGGGGTGAAACCCCTCCACTTT. Its translation: CASSRLTGVKPLHF.

The chain has TRBV9 and TRBJ1-5, with TRBD1 as a possible D gene (5 bases). Germline V gives CDR1 SGDLS, CDR2 YYNGEE. The CDR3 totals 15 residues. Deletions cut 3 bases from V and 5 bases from J, with 15 bases between. The CDR3 nucleotides are TGTGCCAGCAGCGGCCCCGGGGCACCCCATCAGCCCCAGCATTTT. Its translation is CASSGPGAPHQPQHF.

V usage is TRBV7-2 and J usage is TRBJ1-3, with D perhaps TRBD1 (5 bases). V was clipped by 5 bases and J by 4 bases, with 9 bases between them. Germline V gene data show CDR1 as SGHTA and CDR2 as FQGNSA. The CDR3 covers 13 residues. The CDR3 DNA sequence: TGTGCCAGCAGCCCCCAGGGCGGAAACACCATATATTTT. This encodes CASSPQGGNTIYF.

The chain combines TRBV7-9 with TRBJ1-4; D might be TRBD1 (5 bases). The CDR3 spans 17 residues. The germline CDR1 and CDR2 sequences are SEHNR and FQNEAQ (reference sequence). Trimming took off 1 base at V and 5 bases at J, with 17 bases between the two ends. The CDR3: CASSLGWSGELNEKLFF. The CDR3 DNA reads TGTGCCAGCAGCTTAGGGTGGTCGGGGGAGCTCAATGAAAAACTGTTTTTT.

This clone was seen more than once but under ten times. The CDR3 nucleotides read TGCGCCAGCAGCCAAGTCCTGGACAGTCGGTACGAGCAGTACTTC. It yields the protein CASSQVLDSRYEQYF. The rearrangement links TRBV4-3 to TRBJ2-7; tentative D call: TRBD1 (6 bases). The CDR3 contains 15 residues. Deletions cut 1 base from V and 4 bases from J, with 14 bases between. Germline V gene data show CDR1 as LGHNA and CDR2 as YSLEER.

This clone appeared a single time. The chain combines TRBV5-6 with TRBJ2-3, with D unclear. Between the trimmed V and J ends, which lost 0 bases and 7 bases, there was a span of 6 bases. Looked up from germline, CDR1 is SGHDT and CDR2 is YYEEEE. CDR3 length: 12 residues. CDR3 loop: CASSLDGNTQYF. The CDR3 bases are TGTGCCAGCAGCTTGGACGGAAATACGCAGTATTTT. The variable domain in full, completed from reference TRBV5-6 and TRBJ2-3, reads DAGVTQSPTHLIKTRGQQVTLRCSPKSGHDTVSWYQQALGQGPQFIFQYYEEEERQRGNFPDRFSGHQFPNYSSELNVNALLLGDSALYLCASSLDGNTQYFGPGTRLTVL.

The count of this clone is one. The rearrangement links TRBV7-9 to TRBJ1-3; the match to TRBD1 covers 8 bases. V shed 5 bases, J shed 4 bases, and the junction held 16 bases outside the gene matches. This CDR3 has 18 amino acids. Germline V lookup: CDR1 SEHNR, CDR2 FQNEAQ (reference sequence). CDR3 sequence reads: CASSAGTGGTHLGNTIYF. CDR3 nucleotide sequence: TGTGCCAGCAGCGCCGGGACAGGAGGCACTCATTTGGGAAACACCATATATTTT.